These T cell receptor beta chains were read from a single sample in a study of molecular identifiers for immune sequencing clone quantification. MiXCR was run by TCRdb on the PCR reads, yielding one entry per CDR3 protein. This table holds 600,000 to 650,000 distinct CDR3 sequences, about 20% found once. The sequenced sample was naive CD8+ T cells from blood, with Jurkat cell RNA spiked in. These receptors came from a human donor in good health. Some libraries in this study had Jurkat cell RNA spiked in. Both conserved end residues are part of each CDR3. D genes are given only for firm matches. Part of the rows lack a size; the others show once, few, many or a class for expanded clones.

-	-	TRBV11-2	TRBJ1-6	TGTGCCAGCAGCGTAGGACAAAATCCCTCCTATAATTCACCCCTCCGCTTT	CASSVGQNPSYNSPLRF
-	few	TRBV10-1	TRBJ2-1	TGCGCCAGCAGTGAGTTTAAGGTTCCAATGATGAGCAATGAGCAGTTCTTC	CASSEFKVPMMSNEQFF
TRBD2	many	TRBV12-3/TRBV12-4	TRBJ2-2	TGTGCCAGCATCTTGGATAGCGGGGCTACCGGGGAGCTGTTTTTT	CASILDSGATGELFF
TRBD1	many	TRBV7-8	TRBJ1-6	TGTGCCAGCAGCACGGCGGGACAGGTCGAGTGGGACTCACCCCTCCACTTT	CASSTAGQVEWDSPLHF
-	few	TRBV9	TRBJ1-3	TGTGCCAGCAGCGGCCCCTCCGGAAACACCATATATTTT	CASSGPSGNTIYF
-	many	TRBV5-8	TRBJ2-7	TGTGCCAGCAGCGCGTCAGGACGGTTCTACGAGCAGTACTTC	CASSASGRFYEQYF
TRBD1	many	TRBV6-6	TRBJ1-1	TGTGCCAGCAGTTACTTGGGACAGGTATTGAACACTGAAGCTTTCTTT	CASSYLGQVLNTEAFF
TRBD1	few	TRBV19	TRBJ1-5	TGTGCCAGTAGTCCCTGGACAGGGGATCAGCCCCAGCATTTT	CASSPWTGDQPQHF
TRBD1	many	TRBV7-9	TRBJ1-1	TGTGCCAGCAGCACCGAACAGGGGCTGAACACTGAAGCTTTCTTT	CASSTEQGLNTEAFF
-	many	TRBV14	TRBJ1-1	TGTGCCAGCAGCCAAGGGTCCCTGGGCACTGAAGCTTTCTTT	CASSQGSLGTEAFF
-	few	TRBV29-1	TRBJ2-1	TGCAGCGTTTTAGGGCGGCCTAGCTCCTACAATGAGCAGTTCTTC	CSVLGRPSSYNEQFF
TRBD2	few	TRBV19	TRBJ2-5	TGTGCCAGTAGTATAGGCACGATAGCGGGAGGGGGTGAGACCCAGTACTTC	CASSIGTIAGGGETQYF
-	-	TRBV6-5	TRBJ1-2	TGTGCCAGCAGTTACTCGAATACGTTGCTCTATGGCTACACCTTC	CASSYSNTLLYGYTF
-	many	TRBV5-1	TRBJ1-4	TGCGCCAACCGTTCCGGACCTCTAAATGAAAAACTGTTTTTT	CANRSGPLNEKLFF
-	many	TRBV29-1	TRBJ1-2	TGCAGCGTTGAAGCTCTTGACAGCCCGAACTATGGCTACACCTTC	CSVEALDSPNYGYTF
-	many	TRBV2	TRBJ1-1	TGTGCCACTCAAGACGGGGACATGAACACTGAAGCTTTCTTT	CATQDGDMNTEAFF
TRBD1	few	TRBV3-1	TRBJ2-3	TGTGCCAGCAGCCAATACAGGGGGCGAACAGATACGCAGTATTTT	CASSQYRGRTDTQYF
TRBD1	many	TRBV12-3/TRBV12-4	TRBJ1-5	TGTGCCAGCAGTTTGCCGGATAGGGGGCTTGGCAATCAGCCCCAGCATTTT	CASSLPDRGLGNQPQHF
-	many	TRBV27	TRBJ1-4	TGTGCCAGCAGTCTATCGACAGGATGGGGTGAAAAACTGTTTTTT	CASSLSTGWGEKLFF
TRBD1	many	TRBV27	TRBJ2-7	TGTGCCAGCAGTTTAGGGACAGGGATGTACGAGCAGTACTTC	CASSLGTGMYEQYF
-	many	TRBV19	TRBJ1-5	TGTGCCAGTACACCAGCGGTTGGGGTTTATAGCAATCAGCCCCAGCATTTT	CASTPAVGVYSNQPQHF
TRBD2	many	TRBV13	TRBJ2-7	TGTGCCAGCAGCCCCACAGGGACTAGCGGGACCTACGAGCAGTACTTC	CASSPTGTSGTYEQYF